Following are 27 T cell receptor beta chains from one sample sequenced in a study of blood T cell repertoires in COVID-19. TCRdb keeps only in-frame clones here, not all; method: immunoSEQ multiplex PCR. The sample lists over 250,000 clones, 89% occurring once. Sequenced sample: peripheral blood. The receptors stem from a middle-aged man with acute or convalescent COVID-19.

This chain uses TRBV4-2 with TRBJ2-5; TRBD1 aligns across 8 bases. The V gene's germline CDR1 is LGHNA and CDR2 YNFKEQ. The junction had 6 bases not matched to a gene; V was cut back by 4 bases and J by 5 bases. The CDR3 extends over 14 amino acids. CDR3 in DNA: TGTGCCAGCAGCCTTTCGGACAGGGTGGAGACCCAGTACTTC. Translated, it gives CASSLSDRVETQYF.

The chain uses TRBV5-6 and TRBJ1-2; 9 bases agree with TRBD1. The germline V gene encodes CDR1 SGHDT and CDR2 YYEEEE. Germline trimming cut 0 bases from V and 7 bases from J; bases unmatched to any gene: 7. This CDR3 is built from 15 residues. CDR3 DNA: TGTGCCAGCAGCTTGGCTCGGGACAGGGTCGGTGGCTACACCTTC. Translation gives CASSLARDRVGGYTF.

The chain links TRBV6-5 to TRBJ1-5, with unresolved D. The germline V gene has CDR1 MNHEY and CDR2 SVGAGI. Trimming pared 5 bases from V and 0 bases from J, leaving 5 bases between. The length of the CDR3 is 13 residues. The CDR3 sequence is CASSTNSNQPQHF. CDR3 DNA: TGTGCCAGCAGTACAAATAGCAATCAGCCCCAGCATTTT.

The rearrangement uses TRBV11-2 and TRBJ1-3, with a tentative D call TRBD1 (6 bases). Trimming stripped 2 bases from V and 3 bases from J, with 11 bases between. CDR1 and CDR2 from the germline V gene are SGHAT and FQNNGV. The CDR3 loop spans 15 amino acids. CDR3 in amino acids: CASSLRRGGGNTIYF. In DNA form, the CDR3 reads TGTGCCAGCAGCTTACGAAGGGGGGGTGGAAACACCATATATTTT.

V gene TRBV2 combines with J gene TRBJ2-3; D may be TRBD2 (5 bases). Germline CDR1 reads SNHLY; CDR2 reads FYNNEI. The germline V and J ends were trimmed by 9 bases and 5 bases, with 12 bases remaining between them. The CDR3 runs 12 residues. CDR3 DNA: TGTGCCAGTACATACGGGGTAGATACGCAGTATTTT. It specifies CASTYGVDTQYF.

This clone was recorded once. The chain recombines TRBV30 with TRBJ1-1; TRBD1 is a possible D gene (6 bases). Trimming removed 8 bases from V and 0 bases from J, with 13 bases in between. The V gene's germline CDR1 is GTSNPN and CDR2 SVGIG (reference sequence). The CDR3 contains 13 residues. The CDR3 spells CAGSQGVNTEAFF. DNA for the CDR3: TGTGCCGGCTCACAGGGAGTGAACACTGAAGCTTTCTTT. The full variable domain, in which reference TRBV30 and TRBJ1-1 provide the parts outside the CDR3, is SQTIHQWPATLVQPVGSPLSLECTVEGTSNPNLYWYRQAAGRGLQLLFYSVGIGQISSEVPQNLSASRPQDRQFILSSKKLLLSDSGFYLCAGSQGVNTEAFFGQGTRLTVV.

The chain uses TRBV27 and TRBJ2-1; 8 nucleotides align to TRBD2. This CDR3 has 16 amino acids. V was clipped by 3 bases and J by 5 bases; unmatched bases: 9. Per the germline V gene, CDR1 is MNHEY and CDR2 is SMNVEV (reference sequence). The CDR3 nucleotides are TGTGCCAGCAGTTTCTTACCGGGGGGGGGAGACAATGAGCAGTTCTTC. Translating gives CASSFLPGGGDNEQFF.

This clone appeared a single time. The chain links TRBV7-9 to TRBJ1-2, with D unresolved. The V end lost 5 bases, the J end lost 5 bases, and 21 bases lay between the germline ends. The germline gives CDR1 SEHNR, CDR2 FQNEAQ (reference sequence). The CDR3 runs 16 residues. The CDR3 region has the DNA TGTGCCAGCAGCCGTCTCGGTGAACAGACACTTTATGGCTACACCTTC. This translates into CASSRLGEQTLYGYTF.

The gene calls are TRBV27 and TRBJ2-1; D gene unclear. V was cut by 8 bases and J by 1 base, with 9 bases left in between. The V gene's germline CDR1 is MNHEY and CDR2 SMNVEV (reference sequence). The CDR3 sequence is 13 residues long. The DNA of the CDR3 is TGTGCCAGCGGTCACGGTTCCTACAATGAGCAGTTCTTC. Its protein product is CASGHGSYNEQFF.

This chain joins TRBV30 and TRBJ1-1; no clear D gene. The germline gives CDR1 GTSNPN, CDR2 SVGIG (reference sequence). Trimming stripped 0 bases from V and 3 bases from J, with 8 bases between. The CDR3 spans 13 residues. The CDR3 is CAWSVAFHTEAFF. The CDR3 nucleotides are TGTGCCTGGAGTGTAGCCTTCCACACTGAAGCTTTCTTT.

The chain employs TRBV9 and TRBJ2-5; tentative D call: TRBD1 (5 bases). V was cut by 3 bases and J by 0 bases, with 12 bases left in between. Germline CDR1 reads SGDLS; CDR2 reads YYNGEE. CDR3 length: 15 amino acids. The CDR3 loop reads CASSAGKGNQETQYF. CDR3 in DNA: TGTGCCAGCAGCGCAGGGAAGGGAAACCAAGAGACCCAGTACTTC.

This chain links TRBV3-1 (or the pseudogene TRBV3-2) with TRBJ2-5, with 10 bases lining up with TRBD2. This CDR3 is built from 15 residues. Trimming cost V 4 bases and J 1 base; bases outside gene matches: 3. The germline V gene encodes CDR1 LGHDT and CDR2 YNNKEL (reference sequence). The CDR3 protein is CASSPGLASQETQYF. CDR3 in DNA: TGTGCCAGCAGCCCGGGACTAGCGTCCCAAGAGACCCAGTACTTC.

V is TRBV19 and J is TRBJ2-2, with TRBD2 as a possible D gene (6 bases). Germline V gives CDR1 LNHDA, CDR2 SQIVND (reference sequence). V shed 5 bases and J shed 4 bases, with 20 bases lying between them. The CDR3 is 17 residues long. The chain's CDR3 is CASSPMARVGGTGELFF. The CDR3 nucleotides are TGTGCCAGTAGTCCCATGGCAAGGGTCGGGGGCACCGGGGAGCTGTTTTTT. The variable domain in full, with the rest retrieved from reference TRBV19 and TRBJ2-2, is DGGITQSPKYLFRKEGQNVTLSCEQNLNHDAMYWYRQDPGQGLRLIYYSQIVNDFQKGDIAEGYSVSREKKESFPLTVTSAQKNPTAFYLCASSPMARVGGTGELFFGEGSRLTVL.

The chain combines TRBV11-2 with TRBJ2-3; a possible D gene is TRBD1 (5 bases). CDR3 length: 16 residues. Deletions cut 5 bases from V and 0 bases from J, with 15 bases between. Per the germline V gene, CDR1 is SGHAT and CDR2 is FQNNGV. CDR3 nucleotide sequence: TGTGCCAGCAGCCCCTGGACATCCTCCAGCACAGATACGCAGTATTTT. Protein: CASSPWTSSSTDTQYF.

The chain is built from TRBV21-1 and TRBJ1-2; the table calls TRBD1, which could not be checked here. TRBV21-1 is a documented pseudogene. CDR3 length: 14 amino acids. CDR3 coding DNA: TGTGCCAGCAGCTTAAGTGGGGCCAACTATGGCTACACCTTC. Protein: CASSLSGANYGYTF.

The rearrangement joins TRBV2 to TRBJ1-5, with 10 bases matching TRBD1. With 8 bases clipped from V and 2 bases from J, the junction kept 12 bases outside the gene matches. This CDR3 has 17 amino acids. CDR1 and CDR2 (germline): SNHLY, FYNNEI. Here the CDR3 reads CASGFTGTGDRNQPQHF. In nucleotides, the CDR3 is TGTGCCAGCGGCTTCACCGGGACAGGGGATCGCAATCAGCCCCAGCATTTT.

The chain has TRBV12-2 and TRBJ1-2; the DNA was not compared with TRBD1, the D call given in the table. TRBV12-2 has pseudogene status. The CDR3 contains 14 residues. As DNA, the CDR3 is TGTGCAAGTCGCCCTTCCCGGACAGACTATGGCTACACCTTC. Translated, it gives CASRPSRTDYGYTF.

In this sample, this clone turned up once. The V and J genes are TRBV19 and TRBJ2-7, with 7 bases that match TRBD1. The CDR3 consists of 13 residues. Germline CDR1 reads LNHDA; CDR2 reads SQIVND (reference sequence). V gave up 5 bases and J gave up 1 base; unmatched junction bases: 2. CDR3 DNA: TGTGCCAGTAGTGCACAGGGGTCCTACGAGCAGTACTTC. Translating gives CASSAQGSYEQYF.

This clone was counted between two and nine times. This chain links TRBV7-3 with TRBJ1-6, with a possible D match to TRBD1 (5 bases). Germline V lookup: CDR1 SGHTA, CDR2 FQGTGA. This CDR3 contains 13 residues. V gave up 4 bases and J gave up 9 bases, with 10 bases separating them. CDR3 residues: CASSWGEGSPLHF. In DNA, the CDR3 is TGTGCCAGCAGCTGGGGGGAGGGTTCACCCCTCCACTTT.

This chain joins TRBV4-2 and TRBJ2-7; 9 bases are shared with TRBD2. This CDR3 is built from 15 residues. The germline V gene encodes CDR1 LGHNA and CDR2 YNFKEQ. The V and J ends lost 4 bases and 4 bases, in that order; junction bases with no gene match: 8. The CDR3 region has the DNA TGTGCCAGCAGCCGATCCATAGCGGGGGTATACGAGCAGTACTTC. Translated, it gives CASSRSIAGVYEQYF.

The gene calls are TRBV12-3 or TRBV12-4 and TRBJ2-7; D may be TRBD1 (5 bases). CDR3 size: 13 residues. V lost 4 bases and J lost 2, with 9 bases in between. In nucleotides, the CDR3 is TGTGCCAGCAGTTCTATCAGGGCCTACGAGCAGTACTTC. As protein: CASSSIRAYEQYF.

V and J are TRBV15 and TRBJ2-5; D not resolved. V was clipped by 1 base and J by 1 base, with 7 bases between them. The CDR3 runs to 14 residues. CDR1 and CDR2 (germline): LNHNV, YYDKDF (reference sequence). DNA of the CDR3: TGTGCCACCAGCAGAGGCCTAAGCCAAGAGACCCAGTACTTC. Translation: CATSRGLSQETQYF.

This clone was seen only a few times. J is TRBJ1-2 and V is TRBV18, with D hard to call. CDR1 is KGHSH, CDR2 LQKENI, per germline. Between the trimmed V and J ends, which lost 4 bases and 3 bases, there was a span of 6 bases. The CDR3 covers 12 residues. The DNA for the CDR3 is TGTGCCAGCTCACTAGAGGACTATGGCTACACCTTC. It yields the protein CASSLEDYGYTF.

This clone came up once. This chain links TRBV14 with TRBJ2-7; 8 nucleotides align to TRBD1. The CDR3 spans 16 residues. Germline V lookup: CDR1 SGHDN, CDR2 FVKESK. With 0 bases clipped from V and 3 bases from J, the junction kept 7 bases outside the gene matches. The CDR3 bases are TGTGCCAGCAGCCAAGATTCAGGGACAGGCATCTACGAGCAGTACTTC. It is translated as CASSQDSGTGIYEQYF. The full variable domain, its missing parts supplied by reference TRBV14 and TRBJ2-7, is EAGVTQFPSHSVIEKGQTVTLRCDPISGHDNLYWYRRVMGKEIKFLLHFVKESKQDESGMPNNRFLAERTGGTYSTLKVQPAELEDSGVYFCASSQDSGTGIYEQYFGPGTRLTVT.

The rearrangement uses TRBV5-6 and TRBJ1-6; 11 bases line up with TRBD1. The junction had 7 bases not matched to a gene; V was cut back by 4 bases and J by 4 bases. CDR3 size: 17 residues. Germline assignment: CDR1 SGHDT and CDR2 YYEEEE. The CDR3 DNA reads TGTGCCAGCAGCGACCTGGACAGGGGGCGGTATAATTCACCCCTCCACTTT. As protein: CASSDLDRGRYNSPLHF.

CDR3 residues: CASSRTLLAGGNTGELFF. Written as DNA, the CDR3 is TGCGCCAGCAGCCGGACCCTCCTAGCGGGGGGGAACACCGGGGAGCTGTTTTTT. The chain employs TRBV5-1 and TRBJ2-2, with 11 nucleotides matching TRBD2. This CDR3 is built from 18 residues. The V segment lost 4 bases and the J segment 1 base; nucleotides outside the gene matches: 9. Germline V gene sequence: CDR1 SGHRS, CDR2 YFSETQ.

This chain links TRBV9 with TRBJ1-6; the D gene is possibly TRBD1 (5 bases). V lost 3 bases, J lost 9 bases, and 16 bases lay in between. This CDR3 is built from 15 residues. Germline values: CDR1 SGDLS, CDR2 YYNGEE. This chain's CDR3 is CASSAAVSGGSPLHF. The CDR3 DNA reads as TGTGCCAGCAGCGCCGCTGTCTCGGGGGGTTCACCCCTCCACTTT.